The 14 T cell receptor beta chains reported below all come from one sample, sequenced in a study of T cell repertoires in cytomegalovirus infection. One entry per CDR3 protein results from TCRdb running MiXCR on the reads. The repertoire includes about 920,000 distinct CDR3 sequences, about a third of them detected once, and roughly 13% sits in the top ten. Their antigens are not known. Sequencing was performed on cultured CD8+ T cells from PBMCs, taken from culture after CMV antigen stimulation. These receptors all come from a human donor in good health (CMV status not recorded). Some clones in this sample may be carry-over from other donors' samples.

The CDR3 sequence is CASSPPLRIGSYNEQFF. The CDR3 DNA reads TGTGCCAGCAGTCCCCCGCTACGGATTGGCTCCTACAATGAGCAGTTCTTC. J is TRBJ2-1 and V is TRBV27; D remains ambiguous. Germline V lookup: CDR1 MNHEY, CDR2 SMNVEV (reference sequence). V was clipped by 5 bases and J by 0 bases, with 17 bases between them. There are 17 residues in the CDR3.

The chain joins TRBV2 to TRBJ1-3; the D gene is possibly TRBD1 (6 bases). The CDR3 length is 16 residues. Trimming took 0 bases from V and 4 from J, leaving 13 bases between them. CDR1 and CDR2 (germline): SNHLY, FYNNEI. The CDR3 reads CASSEAVGGSGNTIYF. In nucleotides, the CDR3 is TGTGCCAGCAGTGAAGCTGTGGGGGGCTCCGGAAACACCATATATTTT.

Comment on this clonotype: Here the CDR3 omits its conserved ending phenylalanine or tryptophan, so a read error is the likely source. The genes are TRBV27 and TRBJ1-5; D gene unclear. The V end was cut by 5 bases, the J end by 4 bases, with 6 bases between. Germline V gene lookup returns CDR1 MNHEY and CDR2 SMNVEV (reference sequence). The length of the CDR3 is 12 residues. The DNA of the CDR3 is TGTGCCAGCAGTCCGATTAATCAGCCCCAGCATTGT. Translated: CASSPINQPQHC.

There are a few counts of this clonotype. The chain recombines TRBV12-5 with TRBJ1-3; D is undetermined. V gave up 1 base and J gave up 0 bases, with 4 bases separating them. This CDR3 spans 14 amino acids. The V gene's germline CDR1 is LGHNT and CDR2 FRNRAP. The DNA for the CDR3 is TGTGCTAGTGGTTTGGCGGACTCTGGAAACACCATATATTTT. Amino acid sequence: CASGLADSGNTIYF. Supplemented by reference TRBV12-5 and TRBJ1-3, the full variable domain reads DARVTQTPRHKVTEMGQEVTMRCQPILGHNTVFWYRQTMMQGLELLAYFRNRAPLDDSGMPKDRFSAEMPDATLATLKIQPSEPRDSAVYFCASGLADSGNTIYFGEGSWLTVV.

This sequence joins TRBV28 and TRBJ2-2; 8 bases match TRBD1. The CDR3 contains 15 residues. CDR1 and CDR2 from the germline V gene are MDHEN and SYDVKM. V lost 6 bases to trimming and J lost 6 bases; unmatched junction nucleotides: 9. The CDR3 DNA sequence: TGTGCCAGCAGACCTCCAGGGGGCGAGGCCGGGGAGCTGTTTTTT. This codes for CASRPPGGEAGELFF.

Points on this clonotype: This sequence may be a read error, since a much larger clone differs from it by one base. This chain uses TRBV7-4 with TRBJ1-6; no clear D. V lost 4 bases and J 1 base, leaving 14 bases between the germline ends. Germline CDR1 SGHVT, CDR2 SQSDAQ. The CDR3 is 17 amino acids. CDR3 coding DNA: TGTGCCAGCAGCTCCCGGGGAGAAAAGTCCTATAATTCACCCCTCCACTTT. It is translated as CASSSRGEKSYNSPLHF.

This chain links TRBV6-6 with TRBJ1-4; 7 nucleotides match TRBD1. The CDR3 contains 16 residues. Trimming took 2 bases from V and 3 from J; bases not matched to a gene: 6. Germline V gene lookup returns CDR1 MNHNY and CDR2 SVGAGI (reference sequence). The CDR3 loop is CASSYTYRGSNEKLFF. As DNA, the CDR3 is TGTGCCAGCAGTTACACTTACAGGGGCTCTAATGAAAAACTGTTTTTT.

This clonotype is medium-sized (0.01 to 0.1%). For the CDR3, the DNA is TGTGCCAGCAGTTACTACCGGACCGGGGAGCTGTTTTTT. Translation gives CASSYYRTGELFF. The chain uses TRBV6-5 and TRBJ2-2; D gene ambiguous. Trimming stripped 1 base from V and 5 bases from J, with 5 bases between. CDR1 and CDR2 from the germline V gene are MNHEY and SVGAGI. The length of the CDR3 is 13 residues.

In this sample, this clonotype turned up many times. The CDR3 is CSALDIPKTYNEQFF. CDR3 DNA: TGCAGTGCCCTGGACATTCCTAAAACCTACAATGAGCAGTTCTTC. The gene calls are TRBV20-1 and TRBJ2-1; D possibly corresponds to TRBD1 (5 bases). This CDR3 contains 15 residues. V was shortened by 6 bases and J by 2 bases, with 17 bases between the two germline ends. The V gene's germline CDR1 is DFQATT and CDR2 SNEGSKA (reference sequence).

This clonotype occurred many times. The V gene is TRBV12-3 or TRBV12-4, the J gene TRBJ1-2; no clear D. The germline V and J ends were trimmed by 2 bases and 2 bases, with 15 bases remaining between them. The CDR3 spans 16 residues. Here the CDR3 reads CASSLSDNLKNYGYTF. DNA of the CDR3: TGTGCCAGCAGTTTAAGTGACAACCTCAAGAACTATGGCTACACCTTC.

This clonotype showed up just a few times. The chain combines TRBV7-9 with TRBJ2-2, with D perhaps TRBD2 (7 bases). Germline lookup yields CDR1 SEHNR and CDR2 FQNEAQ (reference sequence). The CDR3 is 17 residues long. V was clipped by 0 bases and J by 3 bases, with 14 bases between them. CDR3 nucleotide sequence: TGTGCCAGCAGCTTAGCTTTCGCGGGGGCACACACCGGGGAGCTGTTTTTT. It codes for CASSLAFAGAHTGELFF.

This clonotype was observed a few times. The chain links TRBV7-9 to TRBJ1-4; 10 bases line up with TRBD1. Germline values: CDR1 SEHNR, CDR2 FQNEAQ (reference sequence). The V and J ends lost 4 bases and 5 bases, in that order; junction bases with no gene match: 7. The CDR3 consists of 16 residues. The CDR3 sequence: CASSSNRDRGNEKLFF. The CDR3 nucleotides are TGTGCCAGCAGCTCCAATAGGGACAGGGGAAATGAAAAACTGTTTTTT.

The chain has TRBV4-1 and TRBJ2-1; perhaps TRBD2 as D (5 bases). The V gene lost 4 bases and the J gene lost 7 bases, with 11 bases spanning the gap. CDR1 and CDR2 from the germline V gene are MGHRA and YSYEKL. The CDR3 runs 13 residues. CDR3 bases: TGCGCCAGCAGCCGTCAGCGGAATAATGAGCAGTTCTTC. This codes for CASSRQRNNEQFF.

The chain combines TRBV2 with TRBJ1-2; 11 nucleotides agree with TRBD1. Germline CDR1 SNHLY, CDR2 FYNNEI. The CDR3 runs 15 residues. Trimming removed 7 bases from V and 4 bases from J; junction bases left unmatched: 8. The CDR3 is CASTRTGGEPYGYTF. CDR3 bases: TGTGCCAGCACCCGGACAGGGGGCGAACCCTATGGCTACACCTTC.